The source of this TCR beta chain is a study of T-cell reconstitution after alpha-beta-depleted transplantation in children. Preparation of the TCRbeta library was carried out with unique molecular identifiers. TCRdb itself ran the PCR reads through MiXCR, one entry per CDR3 protein. Altogether about 640,000 distinct CDR3 sequences are present, approximately 15% being singletons, with the ten largest covering 0.9% to 1.2%. With V trimmed by 2 bases and J by 5 bases, 7 bases remained unmatched. This CDR3 contains 15 residues. Germline CDR1 reads MNHEY; CDR2 reads SMNVEV (reference sequence). The receptor comes from a human donor who donated a stem cell graft to a child with acute myeloid leukemia. This specimen consisted of PBMCs from the stem cell graft donor, obtained from the stem cell graft. The chain recombines TRBV27 with TRBJ2-5; 8 bases align to TRBD1. The DNA for the CDR3 is TGTGCCAGCAGTTTACAGGGGGCGAGGGGGGAGACCCAGTACTTC. This codes for CASSLQGARGETQYF.